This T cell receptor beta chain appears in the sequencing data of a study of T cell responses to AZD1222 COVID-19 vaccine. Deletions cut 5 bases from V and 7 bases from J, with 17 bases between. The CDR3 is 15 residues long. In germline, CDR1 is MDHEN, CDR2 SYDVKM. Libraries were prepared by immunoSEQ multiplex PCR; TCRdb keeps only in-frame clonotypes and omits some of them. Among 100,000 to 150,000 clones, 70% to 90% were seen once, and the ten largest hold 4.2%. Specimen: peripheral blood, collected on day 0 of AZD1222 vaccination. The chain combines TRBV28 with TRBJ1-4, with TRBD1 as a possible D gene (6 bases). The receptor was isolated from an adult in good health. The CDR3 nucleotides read TGTGCCAGCAGTCCCCCAGGCAGGGGTGGTGAAAAACTGTTTTTT. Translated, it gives CASSPPGRGGEKLFF.